The clone carrying this T cell receptor beta chain was seen only a few times. Its antigen is currently unknown. TCR beta CDR3 region amplification was performed from RNA transcripts. A first-round RT-PCR of the TCR CDR3 used the HTBI primer set. A single record per CDR3 protein comes from TCRdb applying MiXCR to the multiplex PCR reads. The profile shows about 640,000 distinct CDR3 sequences, around 21% of them singletons. The data stem from a study of T cells in Graves' hyperthyroidism and ophthalmopathy. General study points: Also found in blood were most expanded thyroid clonotypes above 0.001.

This receptor was identified in a man in his thirties or forties with Graves' ophthalmopathy. Material for sequencing was blood.

The CDR3 coding sequence is TGTGCCAGCAGTTACTCCCCCCTCGGGGGAGGGTCCTACAATGAGCAGTTCTTC. It encodes CASSYSPLGGGSYNEQFF. The chain couples TRBV6-6 to TRBJ2-1; 7 bases map to TRBD2. Germline trimming cut 0 bases from V and 1 base from J; bases unmatched to any gene: 9. From germline, CDR1 is MNHNY and CDR2 SVGAGI (reference sequence). CDR3 length equals 18 residues.